These 12 T cell receptor beta chains originate from one sample sequenced in a study of blood T cell repertoires in COVID-19. Generated by immunoSEQ multiplex PCR, the TCRdb table keeps only in-frame clones and is missing some. The sample holds some 510,000 clones, roughly 90% seen once. Source material: PBMCs or T cells enriched from blood (not recorded which). All receptors come from a woman aged 40-49 years who had recovered from COVID-19.

This chain joins TRBV18 and TRBJ1-1; 7 nucleotides agree with TRBD1. Looked up from germline, CDR1 is KGHSH and CDR2 is LQKENI. The ends lost 6 bases at V and 0 bases at J; junction bases unmatched: 10. The CDR3 consists of 16 residues. The CDR3 bases are TGTGCCAGCTCTCTTATGCGGGACAGCCTGAACACTGAAGCTTTCTTT. The encoded protein is CASSLMRDSLNTEAFF. The variable domain in full, completed from reference TRBV18 and TRBJ1-1, reads NAGVMQNPRHLVRRRGQEARLRCSPMKGHSHVYWYRQLPEEGLKFMVYLQKENIIDESGMPKERFSAEFPKEGPSILRIQQVVRGDSAAYFCASSLMRDSLNTEAFFGQGTRLTVV.

The chain has TRBV7-2 and TRBJ1-5; D remains ambiguous. The CDR3 is made up of 12 amino acids. Germline assignment: CDR1 SGHTA and CDR2 FQGNSA. V dropped 5 bases and J dropped 3 bases, with 5 bases sitting between them. CDR3 coding DNA: TGTGCCAGCAGCCCACACAATCAGCCCCAGCATTTT. Translating gives CASSPHNQPQHF.

The genes are TRBV4-3 and TRBJ2-1, with TRBD2 matching 10 bases. In germline, CDR1 is LGHNA, CDR2 YSLEER. This CDR3 is 15 amino acids long. V trimming: 3 bases; J trimming: 9 bases; junction bases outside the gene matches: 8. The CDR3 nucleotides are TGCGCCAGCAGCCAGGGGCGGACTAGCGGTTTTGAGCAGTTCTTC. Translation: CASSQGRTSGFEQFF.

The genes are TRBV11-2 and TRBJ1-1; D call uncertain. The CDR3 is 15 residues long. V was trimmed by 5 bases and J by 3 bases, leaving 16 bases between them. The V gene's germline CDR1 is SGHAT and CDR2 FQNNGV. The CDR3 here is CASSARLVWDTEAFF. CDR3 coding DNA: TGTGCCAGCAGCGCTAGGCTGGTGTGGGACACTGAAGCTTTCTTT.

The rearrangement uses TRBV27 and TRBJ2-7, with D hard to call. V was shortened by 7 bases and J by 2 bases, with 12 bases between the two germline ends. The CDR3 spans 13 residues. Germline values: CDR1 MNHEY, CDR2 SMNVEV (reference sequence). The CDR3 coding sequence is TGTGCCAGCATGAACTCAATAACCTACGAGCAGTACTTC. Encoded protein: CASMNSITYEQYF.

The chain carries TRBV4-1 and TRBJ1-4; D might be TRBD1 (5 bases). Trimming removed 5 bases at V and 8 bases at J, with 18 bases between. The CDR3 has 15 amino acids. CDR1 and CDR2 (germline): MGHRA, YSYEKL. CDR3 region: CASSSIAGVREKLFF. CDR3 bases: TGCGCCAGCAGCTCTATAGCGGGGGTTCGAGAAAAACTGTTTTTT.

This clone appeared a single time. The CDR3 protein is CASSPLQAPWDTQYF. The CDR3 DNA is TGTGCCAGCAGCCCCTTACAGGCACCTTGGGATACGCAGTATTTT. V usage is TRBV27 and J usage is TRBJ2-3, with a possible D match to TRBD1 (5 bases). Germline lookup yields CDR1 MNHEY and CDR2 SMNVEV (reference sequence). The CDR3 runs to 15 residues. Between the trimmed V and J ends, which lost 6 bases and 6 bases, there was a span of 19 bases.

V usage is TRBV7-6 and J usage is TRBJ2-2; D might be TRBD1 (5 bases). This CDR3 contains 16 residues. V gave up 3 bases and J gave up 1 base, with 12 bases separating them. Germline loops: CDR1 SGHVS, CDR2 FNYEAQ. CDR3: CASSFVTVRNTGELFF. For the CDR3, the DNA is TGTGCCAGCAGCTTTGTGACAGTAAGGAACACCGGGGAGCTGTTTTTT. The full variable domain, in which reference TRBV7-6 and TRBJ2-2 provide the parts outside the CDR3, is GAGVSQSPRYKVTKRGQDVALRCDPISGHVSLYWYRQALGQGPEFLTYFNYEAQQDKSGLPNDRFSAERPEGSISTLTIQRTEQRDSAMYRCASSFVTVRNTGELFFGEGSRLTVL.

The V gene is TRBV29-1, the J gene TRBJ2-1, with TRBD1 identical over 9 bases. Germline V gene data show CDR1 as SQVTM and CDR2 as ANQGSEA. The V segment lost 3 bases and the J segment 10 bases; nucleotides outside the gene matches: 4. The CDR3 has 12 amino acids. The CDR3 sequence: CSVEGQGFEQFF. CDR3 DNA: TGCAGCGTTGAGGGACAGGGATTCGAGCAGTTCTTC.

The genes are TRBV24-1 and TRBJ1-1, with 8 bases that match TRBD1. The CDR3 is 15 amino acids. CDR1 and CDR2 from the germline V gene are KGHDR and SFDVKD. J was trimmed by 4 bases and V by 4 bases; bases with no gene match: 7. The CDR3 loop reads CATSERGQGITEAFF. As DNA, the CDR3 is TGTGCCACCAGTGAGCGAGGACAGGGAATCACTGAAGCTTTCTTT.

This clone is a singleton in its sample. The chain recombines TRBV27 with TRBJ2-7; weak D call: TRBD2 (6 bases). This CDR3 contains 16 residues. CDR1 MNHEY and CDR2 SMNVEV come from the germline V gene (reference sequence). The V and J ends lost 4 bases and 7 bases respectively, with 23 bases between them. CDR3 protein: CASSSSGGPPLWEQYF. CDR3 nucleotide sequence: TGTGCCAGCAGTTCTTCTGGAGGGCCCCCTCTATGGGAGCAGTACTTC.

The rearrangement uses TRBV20-1 and TRBJ1-1, with D tentatively TRBD1 (5 bases). Trimming took off 3 bases at V and 1 base at J, with 12 bases between the two ends. The CDR3 consists of 14 residues. Germline lookup yields CDR1 DFQATT and CDR2 SNEGSKA (reference sequence). CDR3 region: CSASYGAQNTEAFF. The CDR3 nucleotides read TGCAGTGCTAGTTATGGGGCCCAGAACACTGAAGCTTTCTTT.